This TCR beta chain was obtained from a study of identical twins. Notes on the study in general: Twin sharing of out-of-frame TCR alpha was underestimated by models in monozygotic pairs. Abundant beta clonotypes from cord blood bore fewer insertions; memory repertoires lacked this pattern.

There are a few counts of this clonotype. Its antigen is not known. The length of the CDR3 is 15 residues. The V end lost 3 bases, the J end lost 4 bases, and 15 bases lay between the germline ends. Unique molecular identifiers were present on cDNA, and template switching added a universal primer site. One entry per CDR3 protein, called by TCRdb with MiXCR from the 5' RACE reads. The repertoire has some 1,700,000 distinct CDR3 sequences, more than 30% of them found once; the top ten carry around 0.25%. Everyone who gave samples was a healthy Caucasian. The sequenced sample consisted of cord blood. This receptor was taken from a newborn girl in good health. The V call is TRBV12-3 or TRBV12-4, the J call TRBJ1-1; D is possibly TRBD1 (5 bases). DNA of the CDR3: TGTGCCAGCAGTTTTATTCGGCGCGGGGGCACTGAAGCTTTCTTT. It specifies CASSFIRRGGTEAFF.